This entry describes one TCR beta chain. These data originate in a study of shared clonotypes between healthy human individuals. Overall study context: CD4 naive and memory got three plates each, CD8 naive two, CD8 memory one.

This CDR3 has 13 residues. Between the trimmed V and J ends, which lost 7 bases and 3 bases, there was a span of 12 bases. CDR1 is LNHDA, CDR2 SQIVND, per germline (reference sequence). Sequencing was performed with immunoSEQ multiplex PCR; in TCRdb, only in-frame clones are kept and a portion is missing. The data contain about 1 million clones, about 77% of them singletons. Specimen: memory CD4+ T cells sorted from blood. Noted subset: CD45RA-negative fraction. V usage is TRBV19 and J usage is TRBJ1-2; D not certain. The sequence was obtained from a man aged 18 to 30 in good health. CDR3: CASTGRTDYGYTF. The CDR3 DNA is TGTGCCAGTACTGGCAGGACGGACTATGGCTACACCTTC. Based on the CDR3 plus reference TRBV19 and TRBJ1-2, the full variable domain is DGGITQSPKYLFRKEGQNVTLSCEQNLNHDAMYWYRQDPGQGLRLIYYSQIVNDFQKGDIAEGYSVSREKKESFPLTVTSAQKNPTAFYLCASTGRTDYGYTFGSGTRLTVV.